Shown below are 5 T cell receptor beta chains from a single sample sequenced in a study of T cell clonality in common variable immunodeficiency. Measured with immunoSEQ multiplex PCR; TCRdb has only the in-frame clones, and not every one. Altogether 42,000 or so clones were found in the sample, and no singletons occur. The sample consisted of peripheral blood mononuclear cells. The source of these receptors is a person between 18 and 75 years old in good health.

This clone appeared many times. The CDR3 extends 3 residues past the end of the read, so its final part is completed from the germline J gene. The chain links TRBV7-8 to TRBJ2-3, with D perhaps matching TRBD2 (5 bases). Germline CDR1 reads SGHVS; CDR2 reads FQNEAQ. V was pared by 5 bases and J by 5 bases, with 14 bases between. This CDR3 region has 14 residues. The CDR3 is CASSPPGRGDTQYF. Incomplete CDR3 DNA: TGTGCCAGCAGCCCCCCGGGCCGGGGAGATACG.

This clone was recorded many times. Read data end 3 residues before the CDR3 end; the end is taken from the germline J gene. V gene TRBV4-1 combines with J gene TRBJ1-1, with D hard to call. This CDR3 region has 14 residues. Germline CDR1 and CDR2: MGHRA and YSYEKL. V was clipped by 0 bases and J by 4 bases, with 9 bases between them. The sequenced part of the CDR3 DNA is TGCGCCAGCAGCCAAGATCCCCTACTCACTGAA. This gives the protein CASSQDPLLTE. The complete CDR3 sequence is CASSQDPLLTEAFF.

The sequenced part of the CDR3 DNA is TGTGCCAGCAGCCCCCTGACAGGCTACGAC. Its protein is CASSPLTGYD. The full CDR3 protein reads CASSPLTGYDYTF. The chain recombines TRBV7-9 with TRBJ1-2; the D gene is possibly TRBD1 (6 bases). Read coverage stops 3 residues before the CDR3 terminus; the germline J gene supplies the remainder. This CDR3 contains 13 residues. The germline gives CDR1 SEHNR, CDR2 FQNEAQ (reference sequence).

This clone was counted at least ten times. The read finishes 3 residues shy of the CDR3 end, and the germline J gene is used to complete it. Additional DNA sequences in this sample encode the identical CDR3. The genes are TRBV20-1 and TRBJ2-1, with TRBD1 matching over 8 bases. The ends lost 0 bases at V and 5 bases at J; junction bases unmatched: 0. CDR3 length: 13 amino acids. Germline lookup yields CDR1 DFQATT and CDR2 SNEGSKA (reference sequence). The sequenced CDR3 bases are TGCAGTGCTAGAGAACAGGGGGACAATGAG. Translation gives CSAREQGDNE. The CDR3, in full, reads CSAREQGDNEQFF.

This clone has a count of ten or more. Read coverage stops 3 residues before the CDR3 terminus; the germline J gene supplies the remainder. The rearrangement uses TRBV6-1 and TRBJ2-3, with TRBD1 as a possible D gene (6 bases). This CDR3 has 16 residues. The V end was cut by 2 bases, the J end by 2 bases, with 14 bases between. Germline V gene data show CDR1 as MNHNS and CDR2 as SASEGT. CDR3 amino acids: CASSERDKIITDTQYF. The CDR3 DNA, read in part, is TGTGCCAGCAGTGAACGGGACAAAATCATCACAGATACG.